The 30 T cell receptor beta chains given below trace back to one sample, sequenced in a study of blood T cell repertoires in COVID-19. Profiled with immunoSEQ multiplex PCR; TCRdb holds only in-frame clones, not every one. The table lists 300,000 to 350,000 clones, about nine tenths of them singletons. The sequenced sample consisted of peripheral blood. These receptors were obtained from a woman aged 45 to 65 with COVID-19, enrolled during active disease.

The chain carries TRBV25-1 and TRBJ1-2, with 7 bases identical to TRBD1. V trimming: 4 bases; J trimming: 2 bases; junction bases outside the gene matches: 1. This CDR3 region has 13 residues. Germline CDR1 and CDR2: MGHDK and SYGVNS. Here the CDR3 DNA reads TGTGCCAGCAGTGTGGGACAGAACTATGGCTACACCTTC. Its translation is CASSVGQNYGYTF.

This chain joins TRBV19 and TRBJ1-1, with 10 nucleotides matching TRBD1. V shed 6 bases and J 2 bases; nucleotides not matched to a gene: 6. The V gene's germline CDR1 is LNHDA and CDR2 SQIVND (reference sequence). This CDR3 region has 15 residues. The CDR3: CASSRWDRGNTEAFF. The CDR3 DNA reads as TGTGCCAGTAGCAGGTGGGACAGGGGCAACACTGAAGCTTTCTTT.

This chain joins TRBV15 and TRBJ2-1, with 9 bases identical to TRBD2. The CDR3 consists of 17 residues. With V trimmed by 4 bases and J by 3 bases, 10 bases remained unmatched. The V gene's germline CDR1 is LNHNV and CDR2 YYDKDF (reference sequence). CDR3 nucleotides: TGTGCCACCAGCACCAGACTTTGGCGGGAGGGCTACAATGAGCAGTTCTTC. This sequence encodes CATSTRLWREGYNEQFF. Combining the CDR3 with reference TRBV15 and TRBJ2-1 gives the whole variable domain DAMVIQNPRYQVTQFGKPVTLSCSQTLNHNVMYWYQQKSSQAPKLLFHYYDKDFNNEADTPDNFQSRRPNTSFCFLDIRSPGLGDTAMYLCATSTRLWREGYNEQFFGPGTRLTVL.

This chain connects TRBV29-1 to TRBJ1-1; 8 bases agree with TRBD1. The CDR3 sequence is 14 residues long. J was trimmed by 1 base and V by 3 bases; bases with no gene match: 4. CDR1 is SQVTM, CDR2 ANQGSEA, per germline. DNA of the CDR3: TGCAGCGTTGACCGGGACAGGACGAACACTGAAGCTTTCTTT. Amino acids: CSVDRDRTNTEAFF.

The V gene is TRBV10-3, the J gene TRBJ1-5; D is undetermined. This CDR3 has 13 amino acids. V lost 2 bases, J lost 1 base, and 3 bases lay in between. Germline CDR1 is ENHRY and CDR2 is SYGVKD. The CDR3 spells CAISEISNQPQHF. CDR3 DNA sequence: TGTGCCATCAGTGAGATAAGCAATCAGCCCCAGCATTTT.

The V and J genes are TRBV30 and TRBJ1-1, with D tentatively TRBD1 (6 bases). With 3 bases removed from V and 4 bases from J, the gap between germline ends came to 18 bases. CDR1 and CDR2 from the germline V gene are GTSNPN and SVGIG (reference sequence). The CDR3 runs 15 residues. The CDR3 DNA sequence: TGTGCCTGGAGGCCCAACAGGGCGAGGGGCACTGAAGCTTTCTTT. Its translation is CAWRPNRARGTEAFF.

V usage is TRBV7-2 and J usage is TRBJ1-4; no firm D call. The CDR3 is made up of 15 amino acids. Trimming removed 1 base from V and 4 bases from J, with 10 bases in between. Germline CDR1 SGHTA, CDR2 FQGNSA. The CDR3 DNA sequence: TGTGCCAGCAGCTTAGGAGGGCTGGGTAATGAAAAACTGTTTTTT. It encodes CASSLGGLGNEKLFF.

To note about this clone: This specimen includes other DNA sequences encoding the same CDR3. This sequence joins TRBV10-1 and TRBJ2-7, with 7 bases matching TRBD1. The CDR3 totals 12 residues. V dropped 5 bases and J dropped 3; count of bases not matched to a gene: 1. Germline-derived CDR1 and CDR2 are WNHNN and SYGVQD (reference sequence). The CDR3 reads CASSTGVYEQYF. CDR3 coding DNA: TGCGCCAGCAGTACAGGGGTCTACGAGCAGTACTTC.

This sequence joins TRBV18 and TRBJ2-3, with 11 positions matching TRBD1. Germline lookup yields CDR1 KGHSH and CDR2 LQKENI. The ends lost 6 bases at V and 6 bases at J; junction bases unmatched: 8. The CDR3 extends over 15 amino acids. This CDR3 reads CASSPGTGGRDTQYF. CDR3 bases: TGTGCCAGCTCCCCTGGGACAGGGGGTCGTGATACGCAGTATTTT.

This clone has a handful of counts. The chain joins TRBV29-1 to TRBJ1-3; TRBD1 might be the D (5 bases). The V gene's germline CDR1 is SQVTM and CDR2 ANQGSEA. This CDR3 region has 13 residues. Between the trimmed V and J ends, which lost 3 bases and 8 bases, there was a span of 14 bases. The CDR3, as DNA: TGCAGCGTTGATGCGGGAGGGACGGACACCATATATTTT. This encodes CSVDAGGTDTIYF.

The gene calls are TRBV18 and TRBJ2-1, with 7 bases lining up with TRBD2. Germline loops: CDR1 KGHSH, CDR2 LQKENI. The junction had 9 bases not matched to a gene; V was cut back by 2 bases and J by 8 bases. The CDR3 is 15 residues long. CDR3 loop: CASSPNLADGDEQFF. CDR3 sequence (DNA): TGTGCCAGCTCACCAAATCTAGCGGACGGCGATGAGCAGTTCTTC. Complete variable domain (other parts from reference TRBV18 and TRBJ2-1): NAGVMQNPRHLVRRRGQEARLRCSPMKGHSHVYWYRQLPEEGLKFMVYLQKENIIDESGMPKERFSAEFPKEGPSILRIQQVVRGDSAAYFCASSPNLADGDEQFFGPGTRLTVL.

The CDR3 spells CAISPGTGGDQPQHF. CDR3 in DNA: TGTGCCATCAGCCCCGGGACAGGGGGCGATCAGCCCCAGCATTTT. The chain recombines TRBV10-3 with TRBJ1-5; 12 nucleotides align to TRBD1. There are 15 residues in the CDR3. Germline CDR1 reads ENHRY; CDR2 reads SYGVKD. J lost 5 bases, V lost 6 bases, and 5 bases had no gene match.

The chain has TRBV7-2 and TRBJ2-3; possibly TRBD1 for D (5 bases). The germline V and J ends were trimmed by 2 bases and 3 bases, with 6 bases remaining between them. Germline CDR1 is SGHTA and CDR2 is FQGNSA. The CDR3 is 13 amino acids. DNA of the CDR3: TGTGCCAGCAGCTTACAGGGAACAGATACGCAGTATTTT. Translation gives CASSLQGTDTQYF.

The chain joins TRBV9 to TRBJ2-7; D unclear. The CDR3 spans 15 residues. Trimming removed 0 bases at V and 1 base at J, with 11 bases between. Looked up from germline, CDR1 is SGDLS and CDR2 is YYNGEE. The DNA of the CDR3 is TGTGCCAGCAGCGTAGGGCCAGGCCAGTCCTACGAGCAGTACTTC. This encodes CASSVGPGQSYEQYF. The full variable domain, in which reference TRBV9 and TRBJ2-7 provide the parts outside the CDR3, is DSGVTQTPKHLITATGQRVTLRCSPRSGDLSVYWYQQSLDQGLQFLIQYYNGEERAKGNILERFSAQQFPDLHSELNLSSLELGDSALYFCASSVGPGQSYEQYFGPGTRLTVT.

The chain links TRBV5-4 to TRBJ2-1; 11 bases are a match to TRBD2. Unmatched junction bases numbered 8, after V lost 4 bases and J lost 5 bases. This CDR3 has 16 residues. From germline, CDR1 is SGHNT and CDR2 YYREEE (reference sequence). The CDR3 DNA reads TGTGCCAGCAGCCCATTGGGACTAGCGGACCACAATGAGCAGTTCTTC. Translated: CASSPLGLADHNEQFF.

The CDR3 coding sequence is TGTGCCAGCAGCTCCATGATCTCTAGCGGGAGGGACGGTGAGCAGTTCTTC. This codes for CASSSMISSGRDGEQFF. The chain links TRBV6-2 or TRBV6-3 to TRBJ2-1; TRBD2 agrees at 12 bases. The CDR3 extends over 17 amino acids. Germline lookup yields CDR1 MNHEY and CDR2 SVGEGT. Trimming removed 6 bases from V and 9 bases from J; junction bases left unmatched: 15.

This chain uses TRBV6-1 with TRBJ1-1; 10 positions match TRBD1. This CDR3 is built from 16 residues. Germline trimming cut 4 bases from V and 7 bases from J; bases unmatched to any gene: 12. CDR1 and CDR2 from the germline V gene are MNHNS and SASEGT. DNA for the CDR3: TGTGCCAGCAGTGTCCGGGACAGGGGCATTCTACGTGAAGCTTTCTTT. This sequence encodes CASSVRDRGILREAFF.

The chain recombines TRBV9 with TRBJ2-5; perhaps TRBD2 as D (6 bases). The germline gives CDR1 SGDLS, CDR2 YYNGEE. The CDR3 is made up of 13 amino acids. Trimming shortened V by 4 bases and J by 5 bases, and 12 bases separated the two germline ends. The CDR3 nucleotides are TGTGCCAGCAGCTCGGGAGCGACGGAGACCCAGTACTTC. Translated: CASSSGATETQYF.

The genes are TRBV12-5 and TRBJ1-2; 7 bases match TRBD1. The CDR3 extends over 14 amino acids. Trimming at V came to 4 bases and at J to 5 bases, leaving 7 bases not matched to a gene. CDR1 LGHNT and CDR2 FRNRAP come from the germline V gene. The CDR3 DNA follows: TGTGCTAGTGGTTCAAATATACAGGGGTATGGCTACACCTTC. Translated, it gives CASGSNIQGYGYTF. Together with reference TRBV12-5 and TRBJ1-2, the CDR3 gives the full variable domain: DARVTQTPRHKVTEMGQEVTMRCQPILGHNTVFWYRQTMMQGLELLAYFRNRAPLDDSGMPKDRFSAEMPDATLATLKIQPSEPRDSAVYFCASGSNIQGYGYTFGSGTRLTVV.

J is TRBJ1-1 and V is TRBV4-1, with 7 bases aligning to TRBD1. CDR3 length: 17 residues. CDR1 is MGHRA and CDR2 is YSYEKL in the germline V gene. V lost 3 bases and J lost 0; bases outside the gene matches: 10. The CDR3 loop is CASSQEFQGGLNTEAFF. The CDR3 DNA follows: TGCGCCAGCAGCCAGGAATTCCAGGGGGGATTGAACACTGAAGCTTTCTTT.

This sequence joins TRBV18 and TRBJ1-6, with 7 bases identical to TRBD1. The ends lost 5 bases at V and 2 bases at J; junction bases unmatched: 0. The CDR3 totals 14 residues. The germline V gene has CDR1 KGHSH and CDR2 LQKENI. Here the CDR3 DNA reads TGTGCCAGCTCAGGGACAGCCTATAATTCACCCCTCCACTTT. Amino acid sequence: CASSGTAYNSPLHF.

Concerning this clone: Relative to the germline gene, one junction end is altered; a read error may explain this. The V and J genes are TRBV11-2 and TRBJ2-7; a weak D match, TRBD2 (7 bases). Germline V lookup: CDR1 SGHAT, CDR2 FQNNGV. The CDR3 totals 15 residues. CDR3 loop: CARSLVGGGGYEQYF. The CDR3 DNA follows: TGTGCCCGCAGCTTAGTGGGAGGGGGGGGCTACGAGCAGTACTTC.

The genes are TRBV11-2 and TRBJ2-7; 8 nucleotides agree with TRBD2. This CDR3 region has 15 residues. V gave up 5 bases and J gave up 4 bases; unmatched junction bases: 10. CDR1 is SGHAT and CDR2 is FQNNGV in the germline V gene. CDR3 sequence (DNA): TGTGCCAGCAGCCCGGTTTCCGGGGGGGAGTACGAGCAGTACTTC. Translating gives CASSPVSGGEYEQYF.

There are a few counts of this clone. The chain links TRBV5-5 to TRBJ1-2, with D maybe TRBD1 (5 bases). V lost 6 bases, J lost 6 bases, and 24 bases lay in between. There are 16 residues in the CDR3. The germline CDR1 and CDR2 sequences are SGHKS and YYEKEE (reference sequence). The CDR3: CASIPRIGGEVDGYTF. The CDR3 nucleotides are TGTGCCAGCATACCCAGGATAGGAGGGGAGGTAGATGGCTACACCTTC.

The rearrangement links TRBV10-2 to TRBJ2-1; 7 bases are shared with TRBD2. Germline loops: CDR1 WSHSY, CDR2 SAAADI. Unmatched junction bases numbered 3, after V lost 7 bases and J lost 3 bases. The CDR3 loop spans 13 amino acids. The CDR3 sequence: CASIAGNYNEQFF. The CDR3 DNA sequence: TGCGCCAGCATAGCGGGCAACTACAATGAGCAGTTCTTC.

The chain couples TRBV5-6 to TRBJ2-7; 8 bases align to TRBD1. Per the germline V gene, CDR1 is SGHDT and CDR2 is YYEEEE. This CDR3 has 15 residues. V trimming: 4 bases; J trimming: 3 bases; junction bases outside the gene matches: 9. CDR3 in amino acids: CASSLPGRGLYEQYF. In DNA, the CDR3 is TGTGCCAGCAGCCTCCCCGGCAGGGGGCTCTACGAGCAGTACTTC.

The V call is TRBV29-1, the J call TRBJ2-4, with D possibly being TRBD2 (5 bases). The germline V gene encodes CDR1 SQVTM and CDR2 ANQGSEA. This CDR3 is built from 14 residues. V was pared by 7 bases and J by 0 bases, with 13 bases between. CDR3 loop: CSAKDGVAKNIQYF. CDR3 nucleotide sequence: TGCAGCGCCAAGGACGGGGTAGCCAAAAACATTCAGTACTTC.

CDR3 DNA: TGTGCCAGCAGCGCCTCGGGGAGACGAGGCAATCAGCCCCAGCATTTT. It yields the protein CASSASGRRGNQPQHF. V usage is TRBV5-6 and J usage is TRBJ1-5, with D hard to call. The CDR3 contains 16 residues. Trimming shortened V by 4 bases and J by 2 bases, and 16 bases separated the two germline ends. Germline V lookup: CDR1 SGHDT, CDR2 YYEEEE.

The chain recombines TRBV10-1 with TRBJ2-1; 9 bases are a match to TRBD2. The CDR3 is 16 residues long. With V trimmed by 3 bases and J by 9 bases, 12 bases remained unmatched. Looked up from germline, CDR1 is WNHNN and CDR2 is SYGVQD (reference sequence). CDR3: CASSDQGRGAGGEQFF. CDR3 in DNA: TGCGCCAGCAGTGATCAGGGGCGCGGAGCGGGAGGTGAGCAGTTCTTC.

The DNA for the CDR3 is TGCGCCAGCAGGGGACAGACCCTTTCAGAGACCCAGTACTTC. Amino acid sequence: CASRGQTLSETQYF. The chain is built from TRBV5-1 and TRBJ2-5, with 7 nucleotides matching TRBD1. J gave up 4 bases and V 5 bases, and 8 bases lay outside the gene matches. From germline, CDR1 is SGHRS and CDR2 YFSETQ. The CDR3 sequence is 14 residues long.